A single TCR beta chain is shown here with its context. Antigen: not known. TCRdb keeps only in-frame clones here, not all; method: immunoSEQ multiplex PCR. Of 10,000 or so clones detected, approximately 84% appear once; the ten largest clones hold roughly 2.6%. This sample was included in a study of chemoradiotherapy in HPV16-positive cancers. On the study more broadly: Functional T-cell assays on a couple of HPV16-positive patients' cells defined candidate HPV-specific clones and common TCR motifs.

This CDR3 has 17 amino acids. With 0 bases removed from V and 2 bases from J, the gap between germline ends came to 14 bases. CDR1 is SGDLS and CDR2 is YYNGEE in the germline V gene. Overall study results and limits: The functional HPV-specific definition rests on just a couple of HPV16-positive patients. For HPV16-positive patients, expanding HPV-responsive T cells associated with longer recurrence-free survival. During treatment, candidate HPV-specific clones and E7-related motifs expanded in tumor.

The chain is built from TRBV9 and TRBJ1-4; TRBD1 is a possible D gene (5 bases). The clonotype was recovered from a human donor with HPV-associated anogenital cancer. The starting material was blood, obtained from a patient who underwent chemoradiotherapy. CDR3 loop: CASSVGVGPGTNEKLFF. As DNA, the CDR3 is TGTGCCAGCAGCGTAGGTGTTGGGCCAGGGACTAATGAAAAACTGTTTTTT. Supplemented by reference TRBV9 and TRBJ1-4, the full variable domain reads DSGVTQTPKHLITATGQRVTLRCSPRSGDLSVYWYQQSLDQGLQFLIQYYNGEERAKGNILERFSAQQFPDLHSELNLSSLELGDSALYFCASSVGVGPGTNEKLFFGSGTQLSVL.